Following are 28 T cell receptor beta chains from one sample sequenced in a study of blood T cell repertoires in COVID-19. Generated by immunoSEQ multiplex PCR, the TCRdb table keeps only in-frame clones and is missing some. The data hold around 140,000 clones, with 77% observed a single time. Sequencing was done on a sample of peripheral blood. The receptors stem from a woman aged 45-60 years with active or convalescent COVID-19.

The genes are TRBV9 and TRBJ1-5; possible D gene TRBD1, 6 bases. The CDR3 length is 13 residues. CDR1 is SGDLS, CDR2 YYNGEE, per germline. Trimming stripped 4 bases from V and 6 bases from J, with 11 bases between. CDR3 sequence (DNA): TGTGCCAGCAGCCCCGCGGGGGCTCAGCCCCAGCATTTT. It specifies CASSPAGAQPQHF.

The chain uses TRBV25-1 and TRBJ1-6; possibly TRBD1 for D (6 bases). The CDR3 runs 17 residues. Germline CDR1 reads MGHDK; CDR2 reads SYGVNS. The germline V and J ends were trimmed by 4 bases and 10 bases, with 23 bases remaining between them. CDR3 nucleotides: TGTGCCAGCAGTGCACCAGGACAGAGATTAAGAGGATCACCCCTCCACTTT. Protein product: CASSAPGQRLRGSPLHF. Full variable domain (rest looked up from reference TRBV25-1 and TRBJ1-6): EADIYQTPRYLVIGTGKKITLECSQTMGHDKMYWYQQDPGMELHLIHYSYGVNSTEKGDLSSESTVSRIRTEHFPLTLESARPSHTSQYLCASSAPGQRLRGSPLHFGNGTRLTVT.

The V and J genes are TRBV5-1 and TRBJ2-5; D might be TRBD1 (5 bases). Trimming removed 0 bases at V and 2 bases at J, with 8 bases between. In germline, CDR1 is SGHRS, CDR2 YFSETQ. This CDR3 contains 14 residues. The CDR3 region is CASSLEGQQETQYF. In nucleotides, the CDR3 is TGCGCCAGCAGCTTGGAGGGGCAGCAAGAGACCCAGTACTTC.

V and J are TRBV7-7 and TRBJ2-5; weak D call: TRBD2 (7 bases). V was clipped by 5 bases and J by 4 bases, with 17 bases between them. CDR1 is SSHAT and CDR2 is FNYEAQ in the germline V gene (reference sequence). This CDR3 is built from 15 residues. The CDR3: CASSPRGGARETQYF. CDR3 nucleotides: TGTGCCAGCAGCCCCCGAGGGGGGGCGCGAGAGACCCAGTACTTC.

The chain links TRBV7-2 to TRBJ1-4; 8 nucleotides match TRBD1. The germline V gene has CDR1 SGHTA and CDR2 FQGNSA. V lost 2 bases, J lost 3 bases, and 5 bases stayed unmatched. This CDR3 has 16 residues. CDR3 in amino acids: CASSLRQGAPNEKLFF. CDR3 bases: TGTGCCAGCAGCTTACGGCAGGGGGCGCCTAATGAAAAACTGTTTTTT.

The V call is TRBV6-5, the J call TRBJ2-7, with 10 positions matching TRBD2. After removal of 6 bases from V and 2 bases from J, the junction contained 4 bases not matched to a gene. The CDR3 covers 14 residues. CDR1 and CDR2 from the germline V gene are MNHEY and SVGAGI. The CDR3 DNA follows: TGTGCCAGCAGGGGGGGGACTAGCGCCTACGAGCAGTACTTC. Residues: CASRGGTSAYEQYF.

This clone was seen a single time. In DNA, the CDR3 is TGTGCCAGCAGCTTTTCAGCGGGAGTAGTCGAGCAGTACTTC. It is translated as CASSFSAGVVEQYF. The chain couples TRBV7-9 to TRBJ2-7; 8 bases line up with TRBD2. Looked up from germline, CDR1 is SEHNR and CDR2 is FQNEAQ (reference sequence). The CDR3 totals 14 residues. The ends lost 3 bases at V and 6 bases at J; junction bases unmatched: 7.

The V and J genes are TRBV6-5 and TRBJ1-2; 9 bases match TRBD1. The V segment lost 4 bases and the J segment 0 bases; nucleotides outside the gene matches: 3. This CDR3 region has 15 residues. The germline gives CDR1 MNHEY, CDR2 SVGAGI. For the CDR3, the DNA is TGTGCCAGCAGTTCACAGGGGGCATCTAACTATGGCTACACCTTC. It encodes CASSSQGASNYGYTF.

This chain links TRBV11-2 with TRBJ1-3, with no clear D. V was pared by 4 bases and J by 0 bases, with 7 bases between. In germline, CDR1 is SGHAT, CDR2 FQNNGV. There are 14 residues in the CDR3. CDR3 DNA sequence: TGTGCCAGCAGCTCCGGGTTCTCTGGAAACACCATATATTTT. Its translation: CASSSGFSGNTIYF.

The CDR3 spells CASSFSGTGGIFRQFF. CDR3 DNA sequence: TGTGCCAGCAGCTTTTCCGGGACAGGGGGGATTTTTAGACAGTTCTTC. This chain uses TRBV11-2 with TRBJ2-1; 11 bases are shared with TRBD1. V gave up 3 bases and J gave up 13 bases; unmatched junction bases: 14. The CDR3 has 16 amino acids. Germline-derived CDR1 and CDR2 are SGHAT and FQNNGV.

V usage is TRBV7-9 and J usage is TRBJ1-1, with a possible D match to TRBD1 (6 bases). Germline V gene data show CDR1 as SEHNR and CDR2 as FQNEAQ (reference sequence). V lost 0 bases and J lost 0, with 11 bases in between. This CDR3 region has 16 residues. CDR3 loop: CASSLAWGQVNTEAFF. Written as DNA, the CDR3 is TGTGCCAGCAGCTTAGCATGGGGGCAGGTGAACACTGAAGCTTTCTTT.

The chain employs TRBV2 and TRBJ2-7; weak D call: TRBD1 (7 bases). Per the germline V gene, CDR1 is SNHLY and CDR2 is FYNNEI. V lost 5 bases, J lost 3 bases, and 11 bases lay in between. CDR3 size: 13 residues. Written as DNA, the CDR3 is TGTGCCAGCAGTAGTCAGGGGGGCTACGAGCAGTACTTC. It is translated as CASSSQGGYEQYF.

This clone was detected a few times. The chain uses TRBV6-5 and TRBJ1-5; no clear D. Trimming pared 6 bases from V and 0 bases from J, leaving 9 bases between. This CDR3 has 14 amino acids. Germline CDR1 reads MNHEY; CDR2 reads SVGAGI. The CDR3 is CASSTTGSNQPQHF. CDR3 in DNA: TGTGCCAGCAGCACGACGGGTAGCAATCAGCCCCAGCATTTT.

This clone was seen only a few times. J is TRBJ2-5 and V is TRBV5-4; tentatively, D is TRBD1 (5 bases). Trimming shortened V by 4 bases and J by 5 bases, and 15 bases separated the two germline ends. CDR3 length equals 14 residues. Germline CDR1 SGHNT, CDR2 YYREEE (reference sequence). CDR3 coding DNA: TGTGCCAGCAGCGACTCAAGGGGAAGGGAGACCCAGTACTTC. As protein: CASSDSRGRETQYF.

The chain is built from TRBV19 and TRBJ1-1, with D unclear. V lost 4 bases to trimming and J lost 2 bases, with 8 bases between them. Germline-derived CDR1 and CDR2 are LNHDA and SQIVND (reference sequence). The CDR3 is 13 amino acids. CDR3 nucleotides: TGTGCCAGTAGTACCGCCAGAAACACTGAAGCTTTCTTT. Translation gives CASSTARNTEAFF.

The chain links TRBV7-2 to TRBJ1-2; D may be TRBD1 (6 bases). Trimming took 3 bases from V and 8 from J, leaving 13 bases between them. This CDR3 has 13 amino acids. Germline V lookup: CDR1 SGHTA, CDR2 FQGNSA. CDR3 sequence (DNA): TGTGCCAGCAGCTTTTGGGGGCGTCAGGGCTACACCTTC. Protein: CASSFWGRQGYTF.

This clone was seen a handful of times. The genes are TRBV18 and TRBJ2-2; tentatively, D is TRBD1 (6 bases). Germline CDR1 KGHSH, CDR2 LQKENI. The germline V and J ends were trimmed by 4 bases and 1 base, with 13 bases remaining between them. The CDR3 has 16 amino acids. CDR3 sequence (DNA): TGTGCCAGCTCACAGACAGGACTTAGGAACACCGGGGAGCTGTTTTTT. It codes for CASSQTGLRNTGELFF.

The CDR3 DNA follows: TGTGCCAGCAGCCCACACAGGGGGCGGCTGTTTGACACTGAAGCTTTCTTT. This sequence encodes CASSPHRGRLFDTEAFF. The chain combines TRBV5-8 with TRBJ1-1; 9 positions match TRBD1. Trimming at V came to 4 bases and at J to 3 bases, leaving 13 bases not matched to a gene. This CDR3 spans 17 amino acids. Germline V gene data show CDR1 as SGHTS and CDR2 as YDEGEE.

V gene TRBV27 combines with J gene TRBJ2-1; 7 bases match TRBD1. This CDR3 region has 17 residues. Germline V gives CDR1 MNHEY, CDR2 SMNVEV (reference sequence). V was pared by 6 bases and J by 2 bases, with 13 bases of the junction left unmatched. CDR3 sequence (DNA): TGTGCCAGCAGACGGGGCCTAACACAGGGGACCTACAATGAGCAGTTCTTC. As protein: CASRRGLTQGTYNEQFF.

The rearrangement uses TRBV2 and TRBJ1-1; D gene uncertain. The CDR3 is 15 residues long. V was pared by 8 bases and J by 3 bases, with 19 bases between. Germline V gene lookup returns CDR1 SNHLY and CDR2 FYNNEI. CDR3: CASGGERDAYTEAFF. CDR3 bases: TGTGCCAGCGGCGGGGAGCGGGATGCTTACACTGAAGCTTTCTTT.

The rearrangement joins TRBV19 to TRBJ1-5; 7 bases fit TRBD1. Germline V gene data show CDR1 as LNHDA and CDR2 as SQIVND (reference sequence). With 7 bases clipped from V and 7 bases from J, the junction kept 4 bases outside the gene matches. This CDR3 is built from 12 residues. The CDR3 is CASNSQGQPQHF. CDR3 nucleotides: TGTGCCAGTAATTCACAGGGGCAGCCCCAGCATTTT.

The V gene is TRBV6-5, the J gene TRBJ2-7; 7 positions match TRBD2. The CDR3 extends over 15 amino acids. Germline trimming cut 6 bases from V and 3 bases from J; bases unmatched to any gene: 11. The germline V gene encodes CDR1 MNHEY and CDR2 SVGAGI. The CDR3 bases are TGTGCCAGCAGCCGACTAGCTTCCGAGTACTACGAGCAGTACTTC. This translates into CASSRLASEYYEQYF.

This clone was seen more than once but under ten times. This chain connects TRBV20-1 to TRBJ1-2, with D possibly TRBD1 on 5 matching bases. V lost 3 bases and J lost 7, with 15 bases in between. Germline V CDR1 and CDR2: DFQATT, SNEGSKA (reference sequence). The CDR3 has 13 residues. The CDR3 DNA reads TGCAGTGCTAGTGTAGTCGACAGTGGTGGCTACACCTTC. Amino acid sequence: CSASVVDSGGYTF.

The CDR3 sequence: CASSSPGGGLYNEQFF. DNA for the CDR3: TGTGCCAGCAGTTCCCCCGGCGGGGGCCTCTACAATGAGCAGTTCTTC. The chain is built from TRBV6-2 or TRBV6-3 and TRBJ2-1; tentatively, D is TRBD2 (7 bases). This CDR3 is 16 amino acids long. V shed 4 bases and J shed 3 bases, with 16 bases lying between them. CDR1 is MNHEY and CDR2 is SVGEGT in the germline V gene.

The chain recombines TRBV28 with TRBJ2-5; 9 bases align to TRBD1. CDR1 MDHEN and CDR2 SYDVKM come from the germline V gene. The V and J ends lost 5 bases and 5 bases, in that order; junction bases with no gene match: 6. This CDR3 has 14 amino acids. The CDR3 is CASSQTGGGETQYF. CDR3 coding DNA: TGTGCCAGCAGTCAAACAGGGGGCGGGGAGACCCAGTACTTC.

The genes are TRBV6-4 and TRBJ1-5; D is ambiguous. The CDR3 consists of 14 residues. CDR1 and CDR2 (germline): MRHNA, SNTAGT. The V end was cut by 0 bases, the J end by 5 bases, with 8 bases between. The CDR3 coding sequence is TGTGCCAGCAGTGACTCGAGAGGGTATCAGCCCCAGCATTTT. It codes for CASSDSRGYQPQHF.

The V gene is TRBV28, the J gene TRBJ2-2, with TRBD1 identical over 7 bases. The CDR3 has 17 residues. The V gene's germline CDR1 is MDHEN and CDR2 SYDVKM. The V segment lost 3 bases and the J segment 5 bases; nucleotides outside the gene matches: 12. The CDR3 DNA reads TGTGCCAGCAGTTTTTCAGGGGGTGGGTCCCGTACCGGGGAGCTGTTTTTT. It encodes CASSFSGGGSRTGELFF.

This clone showed up just a few times. V usage is TRBV7-2 and J usage is TRBJ1-3; TRBD1 matches at 9 bases. The J segment lost 6 bases and the V segment lost 5 bases, leaving 5 bases of the junction unmatched. The CDR3 consists of 14 residues. The V gene's germline CDR1 is SGHTA and CDR2 FQGNSA. CDR3 nucleotide sequence: TGTGCCAGCAGCCAGGGGACAGGGACAAACACCATATATTTT. It is translated as CASSQGTGTNTIYF.